Detailed here is one T cell receptor beta chain. Its antigen is undetermined. These data belong to a study of graft-versus-host responses after intestinal transplantation. As for the study in general: Multivisceral, liver-intestinal, or isolated intestinal transplants were performed in recipients. All recipients got anti-thymocyte globulin induction, then tacrolimus and steroids for 2 to 4 years. Points from the study as a whole: Individuals who had graft-donor T cell macrochimerism had allografts that showed high graft-versus-host to host-versus-graft clonal ratios. Researchers found GvH clones in recipient marrow, and some showed up first in ileum or blood.

The data were produced by immunoSEQ multiplex PCR, yet TCRdb's version contains in-frame clones alone and is incomplete. The data hold under 15,000 clones, with around 77% observed a single time. Processing of graft tissue released intraepithelial and lamina propria lymphocytes. The sample in question was ileum tissue, obtained roughly 27 days after intestinal transplant. This receptor was obtained from a human patient who received an intestinal transplant, so some T cells may come from the graft donor.

The CDR3 is CASSEATTGRTF. For the CDR3, the DNA is TGTGCCAGCAGTGAAGCCACGACAGGTCGGACCTTC. This chain joins TRBV2 and TRBJ1-2; weak D call: TRBD1 (6 bases). The V end was cut by 0 bases, the J end by 14 bases, with 13 bases between. Per the germline V gene, CDR1 is SNHLY and CDR2 is FYNNEI. This CDR3 region has 12 residues.